Each of the 13 T cell receptor beta chains below was sequenced from the same sample in a study of blood T cell repertoires in COVID-19. Some clones are missing from TCRdb's copy, which holds only in-frame ones; the method was immunoSEQ multiplex PCR. The table includes about 220,000 clones, about nine tenths detected once. The sample consisted of PBMCs or T cells enriched from blood (not recorded which). All receptors derive from a woman in her 40s with acute COVID-19.

The chain is built from TRBV10-3 and TRBJ2-3; D gene ambiguous. Per germline, CDR1 ENHRY and CDR2 SYGVKD. The CDR3 spans 12 residues. Trimming took 3 bases from V and 2 from J, leaving 3 bases between them. In DNA, the CDR3 is TGTGCCATCAGTGACAACACAGATACGCAGTATTTT. As protein: CAISDNTDTQYF.

The chain recombines TRBV9 with TRBJ1-1; D is perhaps TRBD1 (5 bases). The CDR3 is 15 residues long. CDR1 is SGDLS and CDR2 is YYNGEE in the germline V gene. The ends were cut back, 3 bases at V and 5 bases at J, with 17 bases in the middle. CDR3 region: CASSAPLIGGTEAFF. The DNA of the CDR3 is TGTGCCAGCAGCGCCCCCCTTATCGGGGGAACTGAAGCTTTCTTT.

The chain employs TRBV5-5 and TRBJ2-1; 7 nucleotides match TRBD2. The germline gives CDR1 SGHKS, CDR2 YYEKEE (reference sequence). This CDR3 has 17 amino acids. J was trimmed by 8 bases and V by 1 base; bases with no gene match: 15. CDR3 sequence (DNA): TGTGCCAGCAGCTTGCGTCCCGCGGGGGAAGGCCTTGATGAGCAGTTCTTC. Its translation: CASSLRPAGEGLDEQFF.

The rearrangement joins TRBV11-2 to TRBJ1-1; 7 bases fit TRBD1. Germline CDR1 is SGHAT and CDR2 is FQNNGV. J lost 0 bases, V lost 1 base, and 5 bases had no gene match. This CDR3 is 16 amino acids long. The CDR3 DNA follows: TGTGCCAGCAGCTTAGGACAGGGTGGTATGAACACTGAAGCTTTCTTT. Translation: CASSLGQGGMNTEAFF.

The chain combines TRBV5-4 with TRBJ1-1; no definite D call. CDR1 and CDR2 from the germline V gene are SGHNT and YYREEE (reference sequence). V shed 1 base and J shed 2 bases, with 6 bases lying between them. The CDR3 length is 13 residues. CDR3 sequence (DNA): TGTGCCAGCAGCTTGACAGATAACACTGAAGCTTTCTTT. As protein: CASSLTDNTEAFF.

The genes are TRBV5-8 and TRBJ1-1; no firm D call. Germline loops: CDR1 SGHTS, CDR2 YDEGEE. The CDR3 consists of 13 residues. Trimming took 4 bases from V and 7 from J, leaving 14 bases between them. CDR3 DNA: TGTGCCAGCAGCCTTAGAGGTGGAATTGAAGCTTTCTTT. It yields the protein CASSLRGGIEAFF. The full variable domain, in which reference TRBV5-8 and TRBJ1-1 provide the parts outside the CDR3, is EAGVTQSPTHLIKTRGQQATLRCSPISGHTSVYWYQQALGLGLQFLLWYDEGEERNRGNFPPRFSGRQFPNYSSELNVNALELEDSALYLCASSLRGGIEAFFGQGTRLTVV.

CDR3 loop: CASSVGTGRTDTQYF. The CDR3 nucleotides are TGTGCCAGCAGCGTTGGGACAGGGCGCACAGATACGCAGTATTTT. The genes are TRBV9 and TRBJ2-3, with 9 bases matching TRBD1. Germline CDR1 and CDR2: SGDLS and YYNGEE. The J segment lost 1 base and the V segment lost 2 bases, leaving 2 bases of the junction unmatched. The CDR3 contains 15 residues.

The rearrangement joins TRBV18 to TRBJ2-4; perhaps TRBD2 as D (6 bases). The CDR3 contains 19 residues. Trimming left V 3 bases short and J 0 bases short, with 21 bases between. Germline V gene sequence: CDR1 KGHSH, CDR2 LQKENI. The CDR3: CASSPPRDGTSIAKNIQYF. In nucleotides, the CDR3 is TGTGCCAGCTCACCGCCCCGGGACGGGACTTCTATAGCCAAAAACATTCAGTACTTC.

V and J are TRBV19 and TRBJ1-6, with 8 bases that match TRBD1. V lost 0 bases to trimming and J lost 5 bases; unmatched junction nucleotides: 6. Germline assignment: CDR1 LNHDA and CDR2 SQIVND (reference sequence). This CDR3 is 17 amino acids long. The CDR3, as DNA: TGTGCCAGTAGTATAGATGGAGCGACAGGGGATAATTCACCCCTCCACTTT. Translated, it gives CASSIDGATGDNSPLHF.

V and J are TRBV11-2 and TRBJ2-2, with D perhaps TRBD2 (6 bases). Germline V CDR1 and CDR2: SGHAT, FQNNGV. The CDR3 is 14 residues long. The V and J ends lost 10 bases and 0 bases respectively, with 12 bases between them. The CDR3 is CAIIVAANTGELFF. The CDR3 nucleotides read TGTGCCATCATCGTAGCGGCGAACACCGGGGAGCTGTTTTTT.

Only one count was recorded for this clone. This sequence joins TRBV5-4 and TRBJ1-5; TRBD1 matches 8 bases. The CDR3 sequence is 19 residues long. Trimming at V came to 4 bases and at J to 0 bases, leaving 15 bases not matched to a gene. The germline gives CDR1 SGHNT, CDR2 YYREEE (reference sequence). The CDR3 DNA follows: TGTGCCAGCAGCCTCTCCGGTGGACAGGGAGATTATAGCAATCAGCCCCAGCATTTT. Encoded protein: CASSLSGGQGDYSNQPQHF.

The chain is built from TRBV4-1 and TRBJ2-7; 8 bases are a match to TRBD1. V gave up 4 bases and J gave up 0 bases; unmatched junction bases: 2. The CDR3 runs to 14 residues. The V gene's germline CDR1 is MGHRA and CDR2 YSYEKL. CDR3 coding DNA: TGCGCCAGCAGCCGAGACAGGGGCTCCTACGAGCAGTACTTC. Protein sequence: CASSRDRGSYEQYF.

The rearrangement links TRBV5-5 to TRBJ2-2; D is possibly TRBD2 (6 bases). The CDR3 consists of 17 residues. The V end was cut by 1 base, the J end by 5 bases, with 18 bases between. Germline V gives CDR1 SGHKS, CDR2 YYEKEE (reference sequence). CDR3 protein: CASSLFGGAPGTGELFF. Here the CDR3 DNA reads TGTGCCAGCAGCTTGTTCGGCGGGGCGCCGGGAACCGGGGAGCTGTTTTTT.